In this sample, the clone carrying this T cell receptor beta chain turned up a few times. Its target is unknown. The record originates from a study of T cell repertoires in cytomegalovirus infection. Points from the study as a whole: Carriers of CMV plus the relevant HLA were identified by cumulative public TCR beta family frequency.

Per germline, CDR1 SEHNR and CDR2 FQNEAQ (reference sequence). The CDR3 extends over 15 amino acids. Trimming shortened V by 9 bases and J by 4 bases, and 21 bases separated the two germline ends. TCRdb called the reads again in MiXCR, with one record for every CDR3 protein. Here the sample spans around 71,000 distinct CDR3 sequences, approximately 20% being singletons. The source is a human donor in good health (CMV status not recorded). Some clones in this sample may be carry-over from other donors' samples. This specimen was CD8+ T cells from cultured PBMCs, taken from culture after CMV antigen stimulation. The chain combines TRBV7-9 with TRBJ1-1; tentatively, D is TRBD1 (6 bases). DNA of the CDR3: TGTGCCAGTACCCAGGGGTCGGGAGGTGGCACTGAAGCTTTCTTT. It yields the protein CASTQGSGGGTEAFF. The whole variable domain, filled in from reference TRBV7-9 and TRBJ1-1, reads DTGVSQNPRHKITKRGQNVTFRCDPISEHNRLYWYRQTLGQGPEFLTYFQNEAQLEKSRLLSDRFSAERPKGSFSTLEIQRTEQGDSAMYLCASTQGSGGGTEAFFGQGTRLTVV.